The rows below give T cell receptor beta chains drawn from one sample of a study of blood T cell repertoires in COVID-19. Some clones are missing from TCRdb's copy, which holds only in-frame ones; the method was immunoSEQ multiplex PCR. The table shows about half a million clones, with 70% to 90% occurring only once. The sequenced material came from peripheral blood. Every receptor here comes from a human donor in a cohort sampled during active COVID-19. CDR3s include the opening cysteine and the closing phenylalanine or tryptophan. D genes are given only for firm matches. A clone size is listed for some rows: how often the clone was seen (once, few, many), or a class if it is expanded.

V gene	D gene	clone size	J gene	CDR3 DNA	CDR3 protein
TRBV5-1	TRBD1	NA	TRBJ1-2	TGCGCCAGCAGCTTGTCGACAGGGTCTAATGGCTACACCTTC	CASSLSTGSNGYTF
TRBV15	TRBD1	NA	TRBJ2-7	TGTGCCACCAGCAGAGGGGCCGGGACAGTCTACGAGCAGTACTTC	CATSRGAGTVYEQYF
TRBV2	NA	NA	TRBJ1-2	TGTGCCAGCAAACAGGCCTATGGCTACACCTTC	CASKQAYGYTF
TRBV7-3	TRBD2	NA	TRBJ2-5	TGTGCCAGCAGCCCGGGACTAGCGGAACAAGAGACCCAGTACTTC	CASSPGLAEQETQYF
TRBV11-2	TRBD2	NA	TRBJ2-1	TGTGCCAGCAGCTTAGGACTAGCGGGTGTGAAGGAGTTCTTC	CASSLGLAGVKEFF
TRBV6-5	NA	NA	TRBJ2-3	TGTGCCAGCAAGGCTAGCGCCAGCACAGATACGCAGTATTTT	CASKASASTDTQYF
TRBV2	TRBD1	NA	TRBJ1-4	TGTGCCAGCAGGGTTGGGACAGTTAATGAAAAACTGTTTTTT	CASRVGTVNEKLFF
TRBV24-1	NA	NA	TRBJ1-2	TGTGCCACCATGGACAGAGTCTATGGCTACACCTTC	CATMDRVYGYTF
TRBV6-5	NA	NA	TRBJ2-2	TGTGCCAGCCTCAGGGGTTCGGACACCGGGGAGCTGTTTTTT	CASLRGSDTGELFF
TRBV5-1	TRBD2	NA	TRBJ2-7	TGCGCCAGCAGCTTGGATCCGGGACTAGCGGGAGGGGACTACGAGCAGTACTTC	CASSLDPGLAGGDYEQYF
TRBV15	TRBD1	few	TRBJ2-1	TGTGCCACCAGCAGAGCTTTAGGACAGGGGGGCAATGAGCAGTTCTTC	CATSRALGQGGNEQFF
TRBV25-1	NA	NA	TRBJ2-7	TGTGCCAGCCTTAACGCGGGTGAGCAGTACTTC	CASLNAGEQYF
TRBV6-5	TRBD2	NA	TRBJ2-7	TGTGCCAGCACCCGAGCGGGAGGACTTTCCTACGAGCAGTACTTC	CASTRAGGLSYEQYF
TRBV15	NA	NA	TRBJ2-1	TGTGCCACCAGCAGAGGGAGGGGAACCTACAATGAGCAGTTCTTC	CATSRGRGTYNEQFF
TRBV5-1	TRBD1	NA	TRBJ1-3	TGCGCCAGCAGCCCCGGACAGGGGGCTGGAAACACCATATATTTT	CASSPGQGAGNTIYF
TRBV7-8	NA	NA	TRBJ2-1	TGTGCCAGCAGCTTACCAGGTACCTACAATGAGCAGTTCTTC	CASSLPGTYNEQFF
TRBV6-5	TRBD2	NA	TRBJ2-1	TGTGCCAGCAGCCGCCTAGCGGGAGGGAGGGGTGAGCAGTTCTTC	CASSRLAGGRGEQFF
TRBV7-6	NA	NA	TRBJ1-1	TGTGCCAGCAGCCAAGCGGGGAGGGTGAACACTGAAGCTTTCTTT	CASSQAGRVNTEAFF
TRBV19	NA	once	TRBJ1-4	TGTGCCAGTAGTGGGACATGGGCTAATGAAAAACTGTTTTTT	CASSGTWANEKLFF
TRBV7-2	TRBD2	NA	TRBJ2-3	TGTGCCAGCAGCTTAGCGCGGGAGGATACGCAGTATTTT	CASSLAREDTQYF
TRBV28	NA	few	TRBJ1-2	TGTGCCAGCAGGATCGGACAGTTTTATGGCTACACCTTC	CASRIGQFYGYTF
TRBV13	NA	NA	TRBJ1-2	TGTGCCAGCAGCCAGGGGAGTTTCTATGGCTACACCTTC	CASSQGSFYGYTF
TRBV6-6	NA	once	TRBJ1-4	TGTGCCAGCACCACATCTTCAGGATGGGAAAAACTGTTTTTT	CASTTSSGWEKLFF